This T cell receptor (beta chain) was identified in a study of vaccination and CD4 T cells after COVID-19. Study information: There were two doses of either BNT162b2 or mRNA-1273 vaccine given to participants. The cells were exposed to overlapping spike peptides originating from SARS-CoV-2, HCoV-NL63, HCoV-OC43 and HCoV-229E for stimulation.

As concerns this clonotype: What it binds is not known.

Germline assignment: CDR1 LGHNA and CDR2 YSLEER. After removal of 0 bases from V and 8 bases from J, the junction contained 6 bases not matched to a gene. This CDR3 contains 15 residues. Cultured CD4+ T cells had their DNA profiled by the Oncomine TCR Beta short-read assay. TCRdb re-derived calls from the PCR reads in MiXCR, one entry per CDR3 protein. The data show about 20,000 distinct CDR3 sequences, around 66% seen once. Treatment of the sample: approximately nine-day PBMC culture with coronavirus spike peptide pools or control peptides (ViraFEST assay). Spanning March to December 2020, the positive PCR dates came before US Alpha, Beta and Delta variants.

This receptor was obtained from a human donor who had recovered from COVID-19. Sample: CD4+ T cells from blood, cultured in vitro. The chain employs TRBV4-3 and TRBJ2-3; 9 positions match TRBD2. CDR3 loop: CASSQDRLAGSTQYF. CDR3 DNA sequence: TGCGCCAGCAGCCAAGACCGCCTAGCGGGAAGTACGCAGTATTTT.